This TCR beta chain was recovered during a study of a mutant IDH1 vaccine in newly diagnosed glioma. In the study overall: Most had both radiotherapy and temozolomide beforehand; others had only one.

Germline lookup yields CDR1 ENHRY and CDR2 SYGVKD. V lost 3 bases, J lost 0 bases, and 5 bases stayed unmatched. There are 16 residues in the CDR3. TCRdb keeps only in-frame clones here, not all; method: immunoSEQ multiplex PCR. The table records tens of thousands of clones, roughly 79% of them present only once. In regard to this clone: The antigen is undetermined.

As to time point: week 35, safety follow-up. The study gave 300 ug of mutant IDH1 20-mer peptide per vaccine dose, with topical imiquimod. The sequenced sample was PBMCs, obtained from a glioma patient whose treatment included an IDH1 peptide vaccine. This sequence originates from a woman aged 40 to 55 with glioma. Some clones in this sample may be carry-over from other donors' samples. This rearrangement joins TRBV10-3 to TRBJ2-1; TRBD2 matches at 7 bases. The CDR3 DNA sequence: TGTGCCATCAGTGAATCTAGCGGAGGCTCCTACAATGAGCAGTTCTTC. This encodes CAISESSGGSYNEQFF.